Described below is a single T cell receptor (beta chain) sequence and its context. The target antigen is unknown. The data stem from a study of T cell responses to AZD1222 COVID-19 vaccine. The table came from immunoSEQ multiplex PCR; TCRdb's copy has only in-frame clones and leaves some out. The sample carries about 140,000 clones, approximately 90% recorded once. Study-level findings and limits: Regions 160-218 and 743-854 dominated among vaccine-associated CD4 TCRs spanning spike. None of the repertoires were sampled until the peak T cell response had passed. Compared with day 0, the breadth and depth of the Spike-specific TCR repertoire rose significantly after two doses of AZD1222.

The sequenced sample was peripheral blood, obtained on day 0 of AZD1222 vaccination. The TCR sequence derives from an adult in good health.

CDR3 in amino acids: CASSVEGLDQETQYF. The DNA of the CDR3 is TGTGCCAGCAGCGTAGAGGGACTAGACCAAGAGACCCAGTACTTC. This chain joins TRBV9 and TRBJ2-5, with 8 bases aligning to TRBD2. The CDR3 contains 15 residues. Germline assignment: CDR1 SGDLS and CDR2 YYNGEE. Trimming removed 0 bases from V and 0 bases from J; junction bases left unmatched: 1.